This T cell receptor beta chain was observed in a study of beta chain features in type 1 diabetes. Study results and caveats: Here, the possible influence of HLA type (on TCRB rearrangement) remained unresolved. Patients' naive, central memory and regulatory TCRB repertoires appeared more alike than those of healthy donors. Shorter TCRB CDR3s, moderately but significantly so, were found in Type 1 diabetes patients in all four CD4+ subsets.

On this clone itself: Its matching antigen is unknown.

The sequenced template was cDNA made from the entire isolated RNA. Samples of naive, central memory and regulatory T cells yielded a mean of approximately 3.9 million reads. TCRdb keeps only in-frame clones here, not all; method: immunoSEQ multiplex PCR. The sample includes 150,000 to 200,000 clones, about 63% seen only once; the top ten take about 0.1%. The CDR3 spans 13 residues. Trimming pared 10 bases from V and 3 bases from J, leaving 10 bases between. Per germline, CDR1 SEHNR and CDR2 FQNEAQ (reference sequence). Each population that was sorted was more than 98% pure. The V call is TRBV7-9, the J call TRBJ2-6; D is undetermined. Specimen: naive CD4+ T cells from blood. This clonotype originated in a man aged 25 to 45 with type 1 diabetes. CDR3: CAMDRVGANVLTF. CDR3 nucleotides: TGTGCCATGGACCGCGTTGGGGCCAACGTCCTGACTTTC.